The sample holds one count of the clone carrying this T cell receptor (beta chain). Its antigen is unidentified. The data were taken from a study of T cell responses to AZD1222 COVID-19 vaccine. General observations from the study: The study sampled repertoires only after the peak T cell response. Across the whole spike, CD4 TCRs peaked at regions 160-218 and 743-854.

The protocol was immunoSEQ multiplex PCR, while the TCRdb copy is restricted to in-frame clones and leaves out a portion. The data show roughly 130,000 clones, approximately 92% seen once. Germline V gene lookup returns CDR1 LGHDT and CDR2 YNNKEL (reference sequence). Deletions cut 4 bases from V and 2 bases from J, with 5 bases between. CDR3 length equals 12 residues. The rearrangement links TRBV3-1 (or the pseudogene TRBV3-2) to TRBJ1-1; D not resolved. The TCR originated in an adult in good health. The material was peripheral blood, obtained on day 0 of AZD1222 vaccination. CDR3 residues: CASSRANTEAFF. CDR3 coding DNA: TGTGCCAGCAGCCGGGCCAACACTGAAGCTTTCTTT.